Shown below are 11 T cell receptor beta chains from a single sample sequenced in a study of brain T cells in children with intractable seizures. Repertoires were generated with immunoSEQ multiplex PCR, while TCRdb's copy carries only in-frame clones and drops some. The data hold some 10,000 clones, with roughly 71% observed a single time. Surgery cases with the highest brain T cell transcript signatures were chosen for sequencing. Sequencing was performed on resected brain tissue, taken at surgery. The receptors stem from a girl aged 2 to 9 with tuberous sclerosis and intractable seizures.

The chain's CDR3 is CASSDWTGNYGYTF. The CDR3 DNA reads as TGTGCCAGCAGTGACTGGACAGGAAACTATGGCTACACCTTC. V usage is TRBV25-1 and J usage is TRBJ1-2, with 7 bases identical to TRBD1. The CDR3 sequence is 14 residues long. V shed 3 bases, J shed 2 bases, and the junction held 3 bases outside the gene matches. Germline lookup yields CDR1 MGHDK and CDR2 SYGVNS.

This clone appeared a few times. CDR3 amino acids: CATSSSQGLQETQYF. CDR3 DNA: TGTGCCACCAGTTCTTCGCAGGGTCTCCAAGAGACCCAGTACTTC. The gene calls are TRBV24-1 and TRBJ2-5, with a weak D call TRBD1 (5 bases). Looked up from germline, CDR1 is KGHDR and CDR2 is SFDVKD. The V and J ends lost 6 bases and 1 base respectively, with 14 bases between them. The CDR3 sequence is 15 residues long.

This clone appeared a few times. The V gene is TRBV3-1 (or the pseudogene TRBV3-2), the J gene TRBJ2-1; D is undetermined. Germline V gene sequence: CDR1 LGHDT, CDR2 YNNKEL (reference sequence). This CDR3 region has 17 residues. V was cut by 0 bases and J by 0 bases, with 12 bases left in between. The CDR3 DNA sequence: TGTGCCAGCAGCCAAGAGGGTCCATTTAGCTCCTACAATGAGCAGTTCTTC. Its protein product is CASSQEGPFSSYNEQFF.

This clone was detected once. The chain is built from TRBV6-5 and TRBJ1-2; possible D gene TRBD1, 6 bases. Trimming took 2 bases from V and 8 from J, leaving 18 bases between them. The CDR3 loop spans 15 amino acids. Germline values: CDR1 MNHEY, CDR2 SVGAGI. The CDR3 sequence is CASSYGRQGQGGYTF. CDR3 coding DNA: TGTGCCAGCAGTTACGGACGGCAGGGCCAGGGGGGCTACACCTTC.

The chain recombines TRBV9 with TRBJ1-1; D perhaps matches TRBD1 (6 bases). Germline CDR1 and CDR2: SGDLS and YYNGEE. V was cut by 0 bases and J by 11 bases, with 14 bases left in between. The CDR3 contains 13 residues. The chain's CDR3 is CASSVVGARVAFF. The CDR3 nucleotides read TGTGCCAGCAGCGTAGTGGGGGCCAGGGTGGCTTTCTTT. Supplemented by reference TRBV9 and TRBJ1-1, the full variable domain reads DSGVTQTPKHLITATGQRVTLRCSPRSGDLSVYWYQQSLDQGLQFLIQYYNGEERAKGNILERFSAQQFPDLHSELNLSSLELGDSALYFCASSVVGARVAFFGQGTRLTVV.

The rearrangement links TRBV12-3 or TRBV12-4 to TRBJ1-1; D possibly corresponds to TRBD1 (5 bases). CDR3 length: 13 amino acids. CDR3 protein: CASAGRDRAEAFF. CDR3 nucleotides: TGTGCATCCGCAGGGAGGGATCGCGCTGAAGCTTTCTTT.

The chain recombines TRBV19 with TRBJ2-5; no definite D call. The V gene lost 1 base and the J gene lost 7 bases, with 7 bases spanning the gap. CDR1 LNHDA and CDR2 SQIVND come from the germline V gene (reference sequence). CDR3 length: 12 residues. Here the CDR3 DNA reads TGTGCCAGTAGTATAGTTTCCGGGACCCAGTACTTC. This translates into CASSIVSGTQYF.

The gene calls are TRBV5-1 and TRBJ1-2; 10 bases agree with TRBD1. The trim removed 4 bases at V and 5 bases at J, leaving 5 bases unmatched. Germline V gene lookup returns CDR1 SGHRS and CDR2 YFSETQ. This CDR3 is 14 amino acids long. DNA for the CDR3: TGCGCCAGCAGCCCGACAGGGGGCGCTTATGGCTACACCTTC. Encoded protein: CASSPTGGAYGYTF.

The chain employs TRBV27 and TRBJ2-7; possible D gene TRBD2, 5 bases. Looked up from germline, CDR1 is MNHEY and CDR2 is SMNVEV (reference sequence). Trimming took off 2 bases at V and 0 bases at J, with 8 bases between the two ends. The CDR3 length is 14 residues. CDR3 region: CASSLQRSSYEQYF. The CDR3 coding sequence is TGTGCCAGCAGTTTACAGCGGAGCTCCTACGAGCAGTACTTC.

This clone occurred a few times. Written as DNA, the CDR3 is TGTGCCAGGGGTACAGGGAATTCACCCCTCCACTTT. Translation: CARGTGNSPLHF. This chain links TRBV2 with TRBJ1-6; weak D call: TRBD1 (6 bases). CDR1 and CDR2 (germline): SNHLY, FYNNEI. Trimming removed 9 bases from V and 7 bases from J, with 10 bases in between. The CDR3 spans 12 residues.

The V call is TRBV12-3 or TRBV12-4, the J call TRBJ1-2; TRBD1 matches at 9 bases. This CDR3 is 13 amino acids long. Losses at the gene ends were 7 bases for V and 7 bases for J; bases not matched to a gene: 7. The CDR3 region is CASKTGGNSGYTF. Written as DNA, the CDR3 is TGTGCCAGCAAAACAGGGGGCAACAGTGGCTACACCTTC.